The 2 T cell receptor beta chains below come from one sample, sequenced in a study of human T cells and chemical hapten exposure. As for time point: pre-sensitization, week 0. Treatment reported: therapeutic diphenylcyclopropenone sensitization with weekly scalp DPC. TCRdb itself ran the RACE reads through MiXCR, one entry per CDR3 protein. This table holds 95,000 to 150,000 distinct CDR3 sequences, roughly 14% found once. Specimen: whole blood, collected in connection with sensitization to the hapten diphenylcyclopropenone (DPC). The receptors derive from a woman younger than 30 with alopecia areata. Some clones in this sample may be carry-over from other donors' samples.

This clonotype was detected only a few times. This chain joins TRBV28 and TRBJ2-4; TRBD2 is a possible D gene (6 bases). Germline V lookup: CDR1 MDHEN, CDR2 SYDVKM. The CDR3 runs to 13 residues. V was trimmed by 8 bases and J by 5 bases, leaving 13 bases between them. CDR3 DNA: TGTGCCAGCGGAGGGAGCGGAGAAAACATTCAGTACTTC. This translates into CASGGSGENIQYF.

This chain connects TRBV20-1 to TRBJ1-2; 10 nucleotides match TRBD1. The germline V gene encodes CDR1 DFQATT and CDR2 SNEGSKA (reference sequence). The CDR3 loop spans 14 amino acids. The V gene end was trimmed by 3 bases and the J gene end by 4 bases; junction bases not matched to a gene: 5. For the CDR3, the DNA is TGCAGTGCTAGCCACGGGACAGGGGCCTATGGCTACACCTTC. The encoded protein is CSASHGTGAYGYTF.